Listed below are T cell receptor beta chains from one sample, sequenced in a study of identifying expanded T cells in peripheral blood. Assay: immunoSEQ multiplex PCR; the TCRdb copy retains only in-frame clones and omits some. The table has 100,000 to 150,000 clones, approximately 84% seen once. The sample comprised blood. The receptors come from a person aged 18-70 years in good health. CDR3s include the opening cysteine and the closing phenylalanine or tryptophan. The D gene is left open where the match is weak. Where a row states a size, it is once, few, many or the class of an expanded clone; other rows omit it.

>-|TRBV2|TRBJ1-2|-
TGTGCCAGCGGGATCAGGGTACAAAACTATGGCTACACCTTC
CASGIRVQNYGYTF
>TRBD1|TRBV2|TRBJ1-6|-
TGTGCCAGCCAACTGGGACAGGGGGCAGCAGGTTCACCCCTCCACTTT
CASQLGQGAAGSPLHF
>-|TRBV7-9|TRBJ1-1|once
TGTGCCAGCAGGCAAGCCACGGGGATGAACACTGAAGCTTTCTTT
CASRQATGMNTEAFF
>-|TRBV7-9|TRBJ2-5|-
TGTGCCAGCAGCTATTCCGGGTACCAAGAGACCCAGTACTTC
CASSYSGYQETQYF
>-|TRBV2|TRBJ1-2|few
TGTGCCAGCAGCCCACAGACGCCCTATGGCTACACCTTC
CASSPQTPYGYTF
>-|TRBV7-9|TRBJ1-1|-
TGTGCCAGCAGCTTACCCCGCCGGGGGCAGGGAGTTCCTGAAGCTTTCTTT
CASSLPRRGQGVPEAFF
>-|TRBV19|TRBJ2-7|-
TGTGCCAGTAGTTCTTATCCCACAGGCCGCAGCTCCTACGAGCAGTACTTC
CASSSYPTGRSSYEQYF
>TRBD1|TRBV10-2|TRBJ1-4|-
TGCGCCAGCGGAGACCCAGGGGGTGTCACCGAAAAACTGTTTTTT
CASGDPGGVTEKLFF
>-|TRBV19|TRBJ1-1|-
TGTGCCAGTAGTATCGTTCCGTTGCCACACCCGAACACTGAAGCTTTCTTT
CASSIVPLPHPNTEAFF
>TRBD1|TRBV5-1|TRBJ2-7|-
TGCGCCAGCAGCTTAGGGACAGGGGCAGGGGAGCAGTACTTC
CASSLGTGAGEQYF
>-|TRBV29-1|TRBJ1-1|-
TGCAGCGTTTCTCAGGTGTTGAACACTGAAGCTTTCTTT
CSVSQVLNTEAFF
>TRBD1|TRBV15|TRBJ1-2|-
TGTGCCACCAGCAGAGATATCGGGACAGGGGAAGGGGGCTACACCTTC
CATSRDIGTGEGGYTF
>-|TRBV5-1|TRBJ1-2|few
TGCGCCAGCAGCTTGGGGGATGGCAGGGGCCCTTCTAACTATGGCTACACCTTC
CASSLGDGRGPSNYGYTF
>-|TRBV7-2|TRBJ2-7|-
TGTGCCAGCAGCGAAAAGCCCGGGGGTGAACAGTACTTC
CASSEKPGGEQYF
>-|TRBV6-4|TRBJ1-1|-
TGTGCCAGCAGTGACTCTTCTAAGGGCACTGAAGCTTTCTTT
CASSDSSKGTEAFF
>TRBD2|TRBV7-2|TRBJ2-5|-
TGTGCCAGCAGCTTAAGCCCTAGCGGGGGGGCGGAGACCCAGTACTTC
CASSLSPSGGAETQYF
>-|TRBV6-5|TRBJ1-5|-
TGTGCCAGCAGTTACTCGGCCCAACGGCCGGTGCCCCAGCATTTT
CASSYSAQRPVPQHF
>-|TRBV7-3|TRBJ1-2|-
TGTGCCAGCAGCGAGACCGGACAGTTCAACTATGGCTACACCTTC
CASSETGQFNYGYTF
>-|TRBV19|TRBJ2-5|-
TGTGCCAGTAGTATAAAATTTGAGGGCTGGGCCCAGTACTTC
CASSIKFEGWAQYF
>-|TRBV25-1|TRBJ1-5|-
TGTGCCAGCAGTGATGGACGGTGGGATAATCAGCCCCAGCATTTT
CASSDGRWDNQPQHF
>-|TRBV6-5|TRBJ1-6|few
TGTGCCAGCAGTTACCAGGTCCAAACACCCCTCCACTTT
CASSYQVQTPLHF
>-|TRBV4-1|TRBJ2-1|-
TGCGCCAGCAGCCAAGAGAAGGTGGATGAGCAGTTCTTC
CASSQEKVDEQFF
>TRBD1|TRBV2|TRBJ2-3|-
TGTGCCAGCAGTATACAGGGGGTCGCGCAGTATTTT
CASSIQGVAQYF
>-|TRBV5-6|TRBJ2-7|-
TGTGCCAGCAGCGATTTACAGGATATCCACTACGAGCAGTACTTC
CASSDLQDIHYEQYF
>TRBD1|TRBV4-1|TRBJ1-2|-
TGCGCCAGCAGCCAAAGACCGTTACCCAGGACAGGGGACTATGGCTACACCTTC
CASSQRPLPRTGDYGYTF
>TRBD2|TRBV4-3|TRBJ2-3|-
TGCGCCAGCAGCCAAGAGGCCCTTAGCGGGGGGGCCCGGGATACGCAGTATTTT
CASSQEALSGGARDTQYF
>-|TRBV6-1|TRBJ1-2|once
TGTGCCAGCAGTGTGGACATAATCTGGCAGGCCTATGGCTACACCTTC
CASSVDIIWQAYGYTF
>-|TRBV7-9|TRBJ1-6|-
TGTGCCAGCAGCTTAGAGGGGCAGGGTAATAATTCACCCCTCCACTTT
CASSLEGQGNNSPLHF
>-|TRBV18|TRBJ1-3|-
TGTGCCAGCTCACCGGACGGTCGCTCTGGAAACACCATATATTTT
CASSPDGRSGNTIYF
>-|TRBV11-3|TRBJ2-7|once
TGTGCCAGCAGCTTAGGACAGTACGAGCAGTACTTC
CASSLGQYEQYF
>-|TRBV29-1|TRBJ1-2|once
TGCAGCGTAGCGGGGGGGCCTAACTATGGCTACACCTTC
CSVAGGPNYGYTF
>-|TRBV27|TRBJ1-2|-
TGTGCCAGCACCCCTGGGTGGGGCGGAGGCTACACCTTC
CASTPGWGGGYTF
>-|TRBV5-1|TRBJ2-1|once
-
CASSLAQAYNEQFF
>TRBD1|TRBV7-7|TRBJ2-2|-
TGTGCCAGCAGCTTACCATCTACAGGGGGGACCGGGGAGCTGTTTTTT
CASSLPSTGGTGELFF
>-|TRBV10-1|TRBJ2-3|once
TGCGCCAGCAGTGAACGACTAGCAGATACGCAGTATTTT
CASSERLADTQYF
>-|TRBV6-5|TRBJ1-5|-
TGTGCCAGCAGTTACCAGCAGGGTCAACAGCCCCAGCATTTT
CASSYQQGQQPQHF
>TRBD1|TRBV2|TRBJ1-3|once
TGTGCCAGCGCCGGGACAGGCTCTGGAAACACCATATATTTT
CASAGTGSGNTIYF
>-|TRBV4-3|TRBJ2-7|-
TGCGCCAGCAGCCAAGAAGTTACAGCTCTGGACCGGGGGCACGAGCAGTACTTC
CASSQEVTALDRGHEQYF
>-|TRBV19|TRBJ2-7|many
TGTGCCAGTAGCCCACAGGGACCTTTTTACGAGCAGTACTTC
CASSPQGPFYEQYF
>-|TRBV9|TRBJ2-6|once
TGTGCCAGCAGCCCCTTGGAGGGGGCTGGGGCCAACGTCCTGACTTTC
CASSPLEGAGANVLTF
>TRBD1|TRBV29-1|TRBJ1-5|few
TGCAGCGTCGCCGGACAGGGGGACGATCAGCCCCAGCATTTT
CSVAGQGDDQPQHF
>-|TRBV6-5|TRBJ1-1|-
TGTGCCAGCAGCTACACAACATTCGACAGCACTGAAGCTTTCTTT
CASSYTTFDSTEAFF